Listed below are T cell receptor beta chains from one sample, sequenced in a study of T cell changes during pregnancy in multiple sclerosis. Data came from immunoSEQ multiplex PCR; TCRdb stores just in-frame clones and leaves some out. The table has 23,000 or so clones, around 86% seen once. The sample in question was CD8+ T cells from peripheral blood mononuclear cells, obtained in the first trimester of pregnancy. The receptors shown here come from a female donor in good health, enrolled as a control in a pregnancy study. The CDR3 runs from the conserved cysteine through the conserved F or W. The D gene is left open where the match is weak. Not every row has a clone size; where given, it reads once, few, many or a size class.

V gene,D gene,clone size,J gene,CDR3 protein,CDR3 DNA
TRBV4-2,NA,NA,TRBJ2-5,CASSEALGGESQETQYF,TGTGCCAGCAGCGAAGCCCTCGGCGGGGAGTCCCAAGAGACCCAGTACTTC
TRBV25-1,TRBD1,few,TRBJ2-7,CASSDPSTGGEQYF,TGTGCCAGCAGTGACCCTTCGACAGGGGGCGAGCAGTACTTC
TRBV9,NA,NA,TRBJ2-1,CASSVEWGGNVNEQFF,TGTGCCAGCAGCGTAGAATGGGGGGGCAATGTCAATGAGCAGTTCTTC
TRBV4-3,NA,NA,TRBJ2-5,CASSQGRDSQETQYF,TGCGCCAGCAGCCAAGGTCGCGATTCTCAAGAGACCCAGTACTTC
TRBV12-5,NA,NA,TRBJ1-2,CASGWGPRTVNYGYTF,TGTGCTAGTGGTTGGGGGCCCAGGACGGTAAACTATGGCTACACCTTC
TRBV5-6,NA,NA,TRBJ2-2,CASSAGDPGELFF,TGTGCCAGCAGCGCAGGGGATCCCGGGGAGCTGTTTTTT
TRBV4-1,TRBD1,NA,TRBJ1-1,CASSLDRGLTEAFF,TGCGCCAGCAGCTTGGACAGGGGGCTAACTGAAGCTTTCTTT
TRBV12-5,TRBD1,NA,TRBJ1-5,CASAENLGQGSNQPQHF,TGTGCTAGTGCCGAGAATCTGGGACAGGGTAGCAATCAGCCCCAGCATTTT
TRBV28,NA,NA,TRBJ1-1,CASRGGEAEAFF,TGTGCCAGCAGGGGGGGGGAGGCTGAAGCTTTCTTT
TRBV5-6,NA,NA,TRBJ1-4,CASSPGGTNEKLFF,TGTGCCAGCAGCCCGGGGGGGACTAATGAAAAACTGTTTTTT
TRBV19,TRBD1,NA,TRBJ2-7,CASSLRDRGYEQYF,TGTGCCAGTAGTCTCCGGGACAGGGGCTACGAGCAGTACTTC
TRBV29-1,NA,NA,TRBJ2-1,CSGQGGVGTNEQFF,TGCAGCGGACAGGGCGGGGTAGGTACAAATGAGCAGTTCTTC
TRBV7-9,NA,NA,TRBJ2-1,CASSLPSQGNEQFF,TGTGCCAGCAGCTTACCCTCTCAGGGAAATGAGCAGTTCTTC